This T cell receptor (beta chain) was found in a study of T cell responses to AZD1222 COVID-19 vaccine. This clone was counted only a few times. This table comes from immunoSEQ multiplex PCR, and its TCRdb copy is limited to in-frame clones, with some not included. The sample lists approximately 92,000 clones, more than 75% seen once, with 10% in the top ten. The germline gives CDR1 MNHNY, CDR2 SVGAGI (reference sequence). This CDR3 is built from 16 residues. V lost 5 bases, J lost 5 bases, and 6 bases stayed unmatched. The V and J genes are TRBV6-6 and TRBJ2-3; 14 positions match TRBD2. The source material was peripheral blood, sampled on day 0 of AZD1222 vaccination. The sequence was collected from an adult in good health. CDR3 region: CASSHGTSGGGDTQYF. The CDR3 DNA reads as TGTGCCAGCAGTCATGGGACTAGCGGGGGCGGAGATACGCAGTATTTT.